This TCR beta chain was identified in a study of T cell responses to AZD1222 COVID-19 vaccine. Whole-study results and caveats: Targeting of unmutated variant regions was reportedly seen in nearly half of spike-specific TCRs.

Germline V lookup: CDR1 WNHNN, CDR2 SYGVQD (reference sequence). The CDR3 is made up of 14 amino acids. V was shortened by 8 bases and J by 5 bases, with 15 bases between the two germline ends. Note on this clone: Its specificity is not known.

This table comes from immunoSEQ multiplex PCR, and its TCRdb copy is limited to in-frame clones, with some not included. Seen here are tens of thousands of clones, 65% to 90% observed once, and the top ten hold about a tenth. This TCR derives from an adult in good health. Source: peripheral blood, taken on day 0 of AZD1222 vaccination. The V call is TRBV10-1, the J call TRBJ2-2, with D tentatively TRBD1 or TRBD2 (7 bases each). CDR3 bases: TGCGCCAGCCAGCCAGGGGGAGGGACCGGGGAGCTGTTTTTT. It encodes CASQPGGGTGELFF.